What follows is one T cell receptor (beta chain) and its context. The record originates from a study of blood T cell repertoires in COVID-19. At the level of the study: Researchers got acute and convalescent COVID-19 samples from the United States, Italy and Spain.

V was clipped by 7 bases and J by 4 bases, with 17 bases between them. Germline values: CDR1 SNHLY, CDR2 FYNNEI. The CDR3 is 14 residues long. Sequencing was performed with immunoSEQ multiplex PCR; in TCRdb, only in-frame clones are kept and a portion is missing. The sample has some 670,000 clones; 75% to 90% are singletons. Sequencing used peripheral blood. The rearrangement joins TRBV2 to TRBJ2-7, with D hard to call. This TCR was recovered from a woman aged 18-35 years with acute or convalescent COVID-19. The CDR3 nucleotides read TGTGCCAGCATGCATCCGGTAACGCGTTACGAGCAGTACTTC. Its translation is CASMHPVTRYEQYF.